In its sample, the clone carrying this T cell receptor beta chain was seen many times. Genomic DNA provided the template from which TCR beta VDJ and CDR3 profiles were obtained. TCRdb called the reads again in MiXCR, with one record for every CDR3 protein. This table has tens of thousands of distinct CDR3 sequences, under 50% appearing once. The data belong to a study of CD8+CD57+ T cells in acquired aplastic anemia. CDR3 size: 14 residues. Per the germline V gene, CDR1 is SGHVS and CDR2 is FQNEAQ. Trimming removed 5 bases from V and 1 base from J, with 9 bases in between. This TCR was recovered from a human donor in good health, serving as a control. Sequencing used sorted CD4+, CD8+, or CD8+CD57+ T cells (not recorded which) from PBMCs. The chain joins TRBV7-8 to TRBJ1-5, with a tentative D call TRBD1 (5 bases). CDR3 region: CASSRGESNQPQHF. DNA of the CDR3: TGTGCCAGCAGCCGGGGGGAGAGCAATCAGCCCCAGCATTTT.